This T cell receptor beta chain was found in a study of cytomegalovirus exposure and HLA in healthy donors. Healthy bone marrow donors formed the donor group. Use of 60 Vbeta and 13 Jbeta primers characterized the PCR. Sequencing was performed with immunoSEQ multiplex PCR; in TCRdb, only in-frame clones are kept and a portion is missing. Here the sample spans some 130,000 clones, over 70% being singletons. The TCR originated in a middle-aged man in good health and CMV-seronegative. Input material: PBMCs.

Here the CDR3 reads CASGGDRPSSNQPQHF. For the CDR3, the DNA is TGTGCCAGTGGAGGGGACAGGCCCTCTAGCAATCAGCCCCAGCATTTT. The V gene is TRBV19, the J gene TRBJ1-5; 8 bases match TRBD1. The germline CDR1 and CDR2 sequences are LNHDA and SQIVND (reference sequence). This CDR3 contains 16 residues. V lost 8 bases and J lost 0; bases outside the gene matches: 9. Complete variable domain (other parts from reference TRBV19 and TRBJ1-5): DGGITQSPKYLFRKEGQNVTLSCEQNLNHDAMYWYRQDPGQGLRLIYYSQIVNDFQKGDIAEGYSVSREKKESFPLTVTSAQKNPTAFYLCASGGDRPSSNQPQHFGDGTRLSIL.